This T cell receptor (beta chain) was retrieved from a study of spatial heterogeneity in lung cancer. Overall study context: The donor group consisted of 55 to 85 patients who had untreated, early-stage non-small cell lung cancer.

Every individual TCR cDNA molecule carried its own unique molecular identifier, which allowed correction of PCR and sequencing errors. In TCRdb, the 5' RACE reads were re-called with MiXCR into one record per CDR3 protein. This table holds 7,500 to 10,000 distinct CDR3 sequences, around a quarter found once. The time point denotes: blood at routine non-recurrence follow-up after resection. The CDR3 is 13 residues long. The germline gives CDR1 SEHNR, CDR2 FQNEAQ (reference sequence). Trimming pared 3 bases from V and 6 bases from J, leaving 11 bases between. The chain recombines TRBV7-9 with TRBJ1-2, with D tentatively TRBD1 (6 bases). The sequence was collected from a female donor with early-stage non-small cell lung cancer. Specimen: PBMCs, collected at follow-up. DNA for the CDR3: TGTGCCAGCAGCTTGGACAGCGGACATGGCTACACCTTC. Encoded protein: CASSLDSGHGYTF.